Each of the 27 T cell receptor beta chains below was sequenced from the same sample in a study of blood T cell repertoires in COVID-19 (dated by TCRdb to 2018 to 2020). The library was obtained by the immunoSEQ multiplex PCR assay. TCRdb stores this immuneACCESS table with in-frame sequences only. Part of the clones is absent; in the studies checked, under half of the shortfall reflects unresolved V genes, and no reason is known for the rest. The sample table lists approximately 250,000 clones, about nine tenths of them with a count of one. Jointly, the top ten make up roughly 4.3% of the sample. The specimen sequenced was PBMCs or T cells enriched from blood (not recorded which). These receptors all stem from a woman in her 30s with acute COVID-19.

As to this clone: Mismatch with germline at one junction end may stem from a read error. The chain employs TRBV10-3 and TRBJ1-1; no firm D call. Germline V gene data show CDR1 as ENHRY and CDR2 as SYGVKD. The CDR3 sequence is 14 residues long. CDR3: CAITQPGGNAEAFF. The DNA of the CDR3 is TGTGCCATCACCCAACCCGGAGGGAACGCTGAAGCTTTCTTT.

The chain carries TRBV6-2 or TRBV6-3 and TRBJ2-7; 12 bases agree with TRBD1. Germline CDR1 MNHEY, CDR2 SVGEGT. J gave up 3 bases and V 0 bases, and 6 bases lay outside the gene matches. This CDR3 region has 17 residues. CDR3 sequence reads: CASSYSWGQGAVYEQYF. CDR3 in DNA: TGTGCCAGCAGTTACTCGTGGGGACAGGGGGCTGTCTACGAGCAGTACTTC.

The chain links TRBV29-1 to TRBJ2-2; D remains unclear. Trimming pared 6 bases from V and 2 bases from J, leaving 13 bases between. From germline, CDR1 is SQVTM and CDR2 ANQGSEA. The CDR3 extends over 14 amino acids. CDR3: CSVVNAVNTGELFF. For the CDR3, the DNA is TGCAGCGTCGTTAACGCGGTTAACACCGGGGAGCTGTTTTTT.

Notes on this clone: Other nucleotide sequences from this sample produce the same CDR3. The chain carries TRBV20-1 and TRBJ2-7; the D is unclear. The CDR3 is made up of 12 amino acids. V lost 3 bases, J lost 1 base, and 7 bases lay in between. Germline V lookup: CDR1 DFQATT, CDR2 SNEGSKA (reference sequence). Here the CDR3 reads CSASGSSYEQYF. In DNA form, the CDR3 reads TGCAGTGCTAGTGGTAGTTCCTACGAGCAGTACTTC.

This sequence joins TRBV6-2 or TRBV6-3 and TRBJ1-1; D gene ambiguous. V was pared by 7 bases and J by 4 bases, with 19 bases between. The CDR3 runs to 15 residues. CDR1 and CDR2 (germline): MNHEY, SVGEGT. In DNA, the CDR3 is TGTGCCAGCAACCCGGACGGAGGGCGGGTCACTGAAGCTTTCTTT. Translation: CASNPDGGRVTEAFF.

The J gene is TRBJ2-3, the V gene TRBV25-1; D uncertain. The germline CDR1 and CDR2 sequences are MGHDK and SYGVNS. Trimming shortened V by 3 bases and J by 4 bases, and 14 bases separated the two germline ends. This CDR3 is 15 amino acids long. The CDR3: CASSEERGYSDTQYF. The CDR3, as DNA: TGTGCCAGCAGTGAGGAACGAGGATATTCAGATACGCAGTATTTT.

This chain links TRBV7-9 with TRBJ2-2; TRBD1 aligns across 8 bases. Per germline, CDR1 SEHNR and CDR2 FQNEAQ (reference sequence). The junction had 11 bases not matched to a gene; V was cut back by 4 bases and J by 4 bases. The length of the CDR3 is 17 residues. This CDR3 reads CASSSPLDRVRTGELFF. CDR3 nucleotide sequence: TGTGCCAGCAGCTCGCCATTGGACAGGGTTCGCACCGGGGAGCTGTTTTTT.

This chain uses TRBV19 with TRBJ2-1; possibly TRBD1 for D (5 bases). The germline V gene encodes CDR1 LNHDA and CDR2 SQIVND (reference sequence). V lost 4 bases and J lost 8, with 18 bases in between. The CDR3 totals 15 residues. The CDR3 nucleotides read TGTGCCAGTAGTAAGATTGGGGCTTCTGCGGATGAGCAGTTCTTC. Protein sequence: CASSKIGASADEQFF.

The chain has TRBV27 and TRBJ2-7; 9 bases are a match to TRBD1. CDR1 and CDR2 (germline): MNHEY, SMNVEV (reference sequence). The CDR3 has 13 residues. The V and J ends lost 8 bases and 3 bases, in that order; junction bases with no gene match: 5. Here the CDR3 reads CASWTGANYEQYF. CDR3 nucleotides: TGTGCCAGCTGGACAGGGGCGAACTACGAGCAGTACTTC.

The DNA for the CDR3 is TGCGCCAGCAGTGTGGCGGGAGGGTACAATGAGCAGTTCTTC. It yields the protein CASSVAGGYNEQFF. This chain links TRBV10-1 with TRBJ2-1; 9 bases line up with TRBD2. The V segment lost 4 bases and the J segment 4 bases; nucleotides outside the gene matches: 2. Germline loops: CDR1 WNHNN, CDR2 SYGVQD (reference sequence). This CDR3 contains 14 residues.

The V and J genes are TRBV7-9 and TRBJ2-1, with TRBD1 matching 8 bases. Per germline, CDR1 SEHNR and CDR2 FQNEAQ (reference sequence). The CDR3 totals 14 residues. Trimming took 3 bases from V and 6 from J; bases not matched to a gene: 4. CDR3 amino acids: CASSLTGVVNEQFF. CDR3 bases: TGTGCCAGCAGCTTGACAGGGGTGGTCAATGAGCAGTTCTTC.

This sequence joins TRBV3-1 (or the pseudogene TRBV3-2) and TRBJ2-2, with 9 bases identical to TRBD2. CDR1 and CDR2 from the germline V gene are LGHDT and YNNKEL (reference sequence). This CDR3 region has 16 residues. With V trimmed by 4 bases and J by 7 bases, 10 bases remained unmatched. For the CDR3, the DNA is TGTGCCAGCAGCCCTTCCAGCGGGAGGTGGGGCGGGGAGCTGTTTTTT. It specifies CASSPSSGRWGGELFF.

V usage is TRBV10-1 and J usage is TRBJ2-3; 11 bases are a match to TRBD2. The germline V gene has CDR1 WNHNN and CDR2 SYGVQD (reference sequence). The CDR3 loop spans 14 amino acids. Germline trimming cut 6 bases from V and 2 bases from J; bases unmatched to any gene: 1. The CDR3 sequence: CASRLAGDTDTQYF. The DNA for the CDR3 is TGCGCCAGCAGACTAGCGGGAGACACAGATACGCAGTATTTT.

The CDR3 loop is CASSSTGRFIDTGELFF. CDR3 DNA sequence: TGTGCCAGCAGCTCGACAGGACGATTCATCGACACCGGGGAGCTGTTTTTT. The chain joins TRBV5-6 to TRBJ2-2; the D gene is possibly TRBD1 (6 bases). Trimming stripped 3 bases from V and 3 bases from J, with 18 bases between. Germline V gene lookup returns CDR1 SGHDT and CDR2 YYEEEE. The CDR3 is made up of 17 amino acids.

The CDR3 loop is CASSPNRVAYEQYF. The CDR3 nucleotides are TGTGCCAGCAGTCCTAACAGGGTTGCCTACGAGCAGTACTTC. The chain carries TRBV2 and TRBJ2-7, with a weak D call TRBD1 (6 bases). CDR1 and CDR2 (germline): SNHLY, FYNNEI. The CDR3 has 14 amino acids. V was clipped by 5 bases and J by 2 bases, with 13 bases between them.

The chain combines TRBV7-6 with TRBJ2-1; the match to TRBD2 covers 11 bases. Germline assignment: CDR1 SGHVS and CDR2 FNYEAQ. The J segment lost 8 bases and the V segment lost 5 bases, leaving 8 bases of the junction unmatched. CDR3 size: 15 residues. The CDR3 nucleotides read TGTGCCAGCAGCCGTATAGAGGGACTAGCGGATGAGCAGTTCTTC. Amino acids: CASSRIEGLADEQFF.

The table lists this clone with a count of one. The CDR3 DNA reads as TGTGCCACCAGTGATTTGCAAGGGTTAGCGGGACCCAATGAGCAGTTCTTC. Translating gives CATSDLQGLAGPNEQFF. V and J are TRBV24-1 and TRBJ2-1; the match to TRBD2 covers 8 bases. The CDR3 has 17 amino acids. Losses at the gene ends were 0 bases for V and 6 bases for J; bases not matched to a gene: 9. Germline V gives CDR1 KGHDR, CDR2 SFDVKD.

This clone has a single count. J is TRBJ1-5 and V is TRBV2, with unresolved D. The CDR3 loop spans 15 amino acids. V was clipped by 6 bases and J by 2 bases, with 14 bases between them. Germline V gives CDR1 SNHLY, CDR2 FYNNEI. The CDR3 nucleotides read TGTGCCAGCAGAATGACAAGACCGGGCAATCAGCCCCAGCATTTT. It encodes CASRMTRPGNQPQHF.

The gene calls are TRBV27 and TRBJ2-6; TRBD2 might be the D (6 bases). This CDR3 is built from 17 residues. The V gene's germline CDR1 is MNHEY and CDR2 SMNVEV (reference sequence). V was shortened by 1 base and J by 1 base, with 11 bases between the two germline ends. The CDR3 DNA follows: TGTGCCAGCAGTTTATGGGCAGGGACTTCTGGGGCCAACGTCCTGACTTTC. Its protein is CASSLWAGTSGANVLTF.

This chain joins TRBV9 and TRBJ2-7, with TRBD2 matching over 8 bases. Germline V CDR1 and CDR2: SGDLS, YYNGEE. This CDR3 has 19 amino acids. V lost 3 bases to trimming and J lost 7 bases; unmatched junction nucleotides: 24. The DNA of the CDR3 is TGTGCCAGCAGCGCCCGGGAGGGCTTCTATGGGTGGTCCGGGGATGAGCAGTACTTC. This gives the protein CASSAREGFYGWSGDEQYF.

This clone was counted many times. The genes are TRBV7-9 and TRBJ2-1, with TRBD2 identical over 10 bases. Germline V CDR1 and CDR2: SEHNR, FQNEAQ (reference sequence). With 1 base clipped from V and 7 bases from J, the junction kept 7 bases outside the gene matches. The CDR3 spans 16 residues. Written as DNA, the CDR3 is TGTGCCAGCAGCTTAGTTTCTAGCGGGAGTTGGAATGAGCAGTTCTTC. It yields the protein CASSLVSSGSWNEQFF.

J is TRBJ1-1 and V is TRBV10-1; no clear D. The CDR3 is 13 amino acids. V was shortened by 4 bases and J by 1 base, with 7 bases between the two germline ends. Germline CDR1 and CDR2: WNHNN and SYGVQD (reference sequence). Here the CDR3 DNA reads TGCGCCAGCAGTGTCCAAGCGAACACTGAAGCTTTCTTT. Translating gives CASSVQANTEAFF.

This rearrangement joins TRBV18 to TRBJ2-4, with D possibly matching TRBD2 (6 bases). V was clipped by 4 bases and J by 5 bases, with 15 bases between them. The CDR3 has 15 amino acids. Germline V gene sequence: CDR1 KGHSH, CDR2 LQKENI. CDR3 bases: TGTGCCAGCTCACGGGGAGGCGACAACCAAAACATTCAGTACTTC. Protein product: CASSRGGDNQNIQYF.

V usage is TRBV11-2 and J usage is TRBJ2-1; no firm D call. The CDR3 is 12 amino acids. Trimming cost V 0 bases and J 8 bases, with 5 bases left between them. Germline V gene data show CDR1 as SGHAT and CDR2 as FQNNGV. The CDR3 is CASSLDRDEQFF. The CDR3 DNA is TGTGCCAGCAGCTTAGATCGCGATGAGCAGTTCTTC.

V is TRBV3-1 (or the pseudogene TRBV3-2) and J is TRBJ2-1; TRBD2 matches 14 bases. The CDR3 loop spans 19 amino acids. After removal of 4 bases from V and 8 bases from J, the junction contained 16 bases not matched to a gene. Germline assignment: CDR1 LGHDT and CDR2 YNNKEL (reference sequence). For the CDR3, the DNA is TGTGCCAGCAGCCCAAACACCGGGACTAGCGGGAGAGTTTTCGATGAGCAGTTCTTC. Its translation: CASSPNTGTSGRVFDEQFF.

The rearrangement uses TRBV7-9 and TRBJ1-6; D remains unclear. V dropped 1 base and J dropped 8 bases, with 6 bases sitting between them. This CDR3 spans 13 amino acids. CDR1 and CDR2 from the germline V gene are SEHNR and FQNEAQ (reference sequence). This CDR3 reads CASSLVGHSPLHF. The CDR3 DNA sequence: TGTGCCAGCAGCTTAGTGGGCCATTCACCCCTCCACTTT.

The CDR3 DNA sequence: TGTGCCAGCAGCTTAGCGGGCGGGGGTTTCACAGATACGCAGTATTTT. Protein product: CASSLAGGGFTDTQYF. The genes are TRBV7-2 and TRBJ2-3, with 7 bases matching TRBD2. In germline, CDR1 is SGHTA, CDR2 FQGNSA. Trimming took 0 bases from V and 2 from J; bases not matched to a gene: 5. The CDR3 contains 16 residues.